The rows below give T cell receptor beta chains drawn from one sample of a study of blood T cells in healthy people across ages. TCRdb passed the 5' RACE reads through MiXCR, listing each CDR3 protein once. Among about 1.8 million distinct CDR3 sequences, roughly 49% were seen once, and the ten largest hold approximately 2%. The specimen sequenced was blood. All receptors come from a woman between 35 and 50 years old in good health. Both conserved end residues are part of each CDR3. A D gene is named only where the DNA matches it firmly. The size entry is marked missing in some rows and otherwise reads once, few, many or a size class.

few	TRBV20-1	-	TRBJ1-1	TGCAGTGCTAGAGATCCTCGAAGAGGACAGACTGAAGCTTTCTTT	CSARDPRRGQTEAFF
-	TRBV6-1	TRBD2	TRBJ2-3	TGTGCCACGAGGACTAGCGGGGCGACTAGCACAGATACGCAGTATTTT	CATRTSGATSTDTQYF
-	TRBV14	TRBD1	TRBJ2-5	TGTGCCAGCAGCCCGGGACAGGGCAGACAAGAGACCCAGTACTTC	CASSPGQGRQETQYF
-	TRBV5-1	-	TRBJ2-5	TGCGCCAGCAGCTTGGCCGCGAGGGGCGTTTTATACCAAGAGACCCAGTACTTC	CASSLAARGVLYQETQYF
-	TRBV4-2	TRBD2	TRBJ2-7	TGTGCCGGCAGCCAAGATTTAGCGGGGTTGAGTTACGAGCAGTACTTC	CAGSQDLAGLSYEQYF
-	TRBV6-2/TRBV6-3	-	TRBJ2-1	TGTGCCAGCAGTTACTCGGTCGGGGCTCACAATGAGCAGTTCTTC	CASSYSVGAHNEQFF
few	TRBV29-1	-	TRBJ1-2	TGCAGCGTTGAAGACCCGGGACTCCTAAACTATGGCTACACCTTC	CSVEDPGLLNYGYTF
many	TRBV3-1	-	TRBJ2-6	TGTGCCAGCGCCCAGACTGGGGCCAACGTCCTGACTTTC	CASAQTGANVLTF
few	TRBV6-2/TRBV6-3	-	TRBJ2-5	TGTGCCAGCAGTTCCCGACAGACGGCCTACAATGAGCAGTACTTC	CASSSRQTAYNEQYF
-	TRBV2	-	TRBJ1-1	TGTGCCAGCAGTGAAGTGGCTGAAGCTTTCTTT	CASSEVAEAFF
-	TRBV7-9	-	TRBJ2-7	TGTGCCAACAGCTTAGGAGGGGCAGGCCTTACCTACGAGCAGTACTTC	CANSLGGAGLTYEQYF
once	TRBV5-1	TRBD2	TRBJ2-3	TGCGCCAGCAGCTTGGGCCCGCGGACTAGCGGGGGAGTGAGGTATACGCAGTATTTT	CASSLGPRTSGGVRYTQYF
-	TRBV2	-	TRBJ2-6	TGTGCCAGCAGTGTTGACGGCAACAACGTCCTGACTTTC	CASSVDGNNVLTF
-	TRBV4-2	TRBD2	TRBJ2-1	TGTGCCAGCAGCCAAGATCGGGACTACTACAATGAGCAGTTCTTC	CASSQDRDYYNEQFF
few	TRBV7-6	TRBD2	TRBJ2-1	TGTGCCAGCAGCCCAACGGGCGGGGGGATTTACAATGAGCAGTTCTTC	CASSPTGGGIYNEQFF
few	TRBV29-1	-	TRBJ1-4	TGCAGCGTTGATGTTCGGGGAGAAAAACTGTTTTTT	CSVDVRGEKLFF
-	TRBV15	-	TRBJ2-7	TGTGCCACCAGCAGAGGAACCGGGACCCTCTACGAGCAGTACTTC	CATSRGTGTLYEQYF
-	TRBV29-1	-	TRBJ2-5	TGCAGCGTTGAAGTGGAGACACCCGAATTCCAAGAGACCCAGTACTTC	CSVEVETPEFQETQYF
once	TRBV6-1	TRBD2	TRBJ2-7	TGTGCCAGCAGCCCAACCTCGGGACTAGCGGACTACGGGGAGCAGTACTTC	CASSPTSGLADYGEQYF
few	TRBV28	TRBD1	TRBJ2-5	TGTGCCAGCAGTATATCAGGGGGCCATGAGACCCAGTACTTC	CASSISGGHETQYF
few	TRBV7-2	TRBD2	TRBJ2-5	TGTGCCAGCAGCTTTAAGCGGGGGGGAAACCAAGAGACCCAGTACTTC	CASSFKRGGNQETQYF
few	TRBV7-2	-	TRBJ2-7	TGTGCCAGCAGCCCTGACAGTCCGAGGTACGAGCAGTACTTC	CASSPDSPRYEQYF
-	TRBV12-3/TRBV12-4	-	TRBJ2-1	TGTGCCAGCAGTTTAGGACAGGGGAGGGGGGCCAATGAGCAGTTCTTC	CASSLGQGRGANEQFF
-	TRBV15	-	TRBJ2-4	TGTGCCACCAGCAGAGATGGAACAGGGAGGAACATTCAGTACTTC	CATSRDGTGRNIQYF
-	TRBV7-2	-	TRBJ1-4	TGTGCCAGCAGCTGGGGGATGGGGTTCGGCGAAAAACTGTTTTTT	CASSWGMGFGEKLFF
few	TRBV10-3	TRBD2	TRBJ2-3	TGTGCCATCAGTGAGTCTACTAGCGGGGGGACAGATACGCAGTATTTT	CAISESTSGGTDTQYF
few	TRBV3-1	-	TRBJ2-5	TGTGCCAGCAGCCAAGGGGGCGTGTATGAGACCCAGTACTTC	CASSQGGVYETQYF
-	TRBV20-1	-	TRBJ2-1	TGCAGTGCCACACGGGCAGGAGAGCAGTTCTTC	CSATRAGEQFF
few	TRBV15	-	TRBJ2-7	TGTGCCACGCAGGGTTACAACGAGCAGTACTTC	CATQGYNEQYF
-	TRBV6-5	-	TRBJ2-7	TGTGCCAGCAGTGACAACAGGTTCTCCTACGAGCAGTACTTC	CASSDNRFSYEQYF
-	TRBV14	TRBD2	TRBJ2-1	TGTGCCAGCAGCCAGCGGGGGGGCCTGTTTGAGCAGTTCTTC	CASSQRGGLFEQFF
-	TRBV27	-	TRBJ1-6	TGTGCCAGCACCGTCGGGGGCCGCTCACCCCTCCACTTT	CASTVGGRSPLHF
once	TRBV27	-	TRBJ2-6	TGTGCCAGCAGTTCGTACAGGGAGGCTGGGGCCAACGTCCTGACTTTC	CASSSYREAGANVLTF
-	TRBV4-3	-	TRBJ1-1	TGCGCCAGCAGCCAAGATCGCGGGTACCCTGAAGCTTTCTTT	CASSQDRGYPEAFF
few	TRBV29-1	-	TRBJ1-4	TGCAGCGTTGAAGAGGTGGGGGCTTTTAATGAAAAACTGTTTTTT	CSVEEVGAFNEKLFF
-	TRBV12-5	TRBD2	TRBJ2-1	TGTGCTAGTGGCCTCGGGACTACCAAAAATGAGCAGTTCTTC	CASGLGTTKNEQFF
few	TRBV12-3/TRBV12-4	TRBD2	TRBJ2-3	TGTGCCAGCAGTTTACGACTAGCTGCCACGCGCACAGATACGCAGTATTTT	CASSLRLAATRTDTQYF
-	TRBV24-1	-	TRBJ1-2	TGTGCCACCAGTGATCCCGCGGGGGCTTTCTATGGCTACACCTTC	CATSDPAGAFYGYTF
few	TRBV27	TRBD2	TRBJ2-1	TGTGCCAGCAGTGTGGGAGGGAGCTATGAGCAGTTCTTC	CASSVGGSYEQFF